Sequencing of this TCR beta chain was carried out in a study of siplizumab effects on memory and regulatory T cells. At the level of the study: Each responder-stimulator pair had a siplizumab around 0.92 ug/mL reaction and a drug-free control. Study-wide results and caveats: Left unconfirmed was the suppressive function of proliferating Tregs from siplizumab cultures. Contribution to the alloresponse seemed major for naive T cells, which also seemed more diverse than memory cells.

Per sample, 90,000 to 100,000 TCR templates were assayed. Profiling relied on immunoSEQ multiplex PCR, and the TCRdb table lists in-frame clones only, not all of them. The sample carries 18,000 or so clones, approximately 46% recorded once. The CDR3 runs 11 residues. Germline CDR1 SQVTM, CDR2 ANQGSEA. Trimming removed 7 bases from V and 10 bases from J, with 11 bases in between. This clone occurred a few times. Its antigen is as yet unknown. A 37°C coculture lasting five to seven days was applied to the mixed lymphocyte reaction cells. V gene TRBV29-1 combines with J gene TRBJ1-6; D is undetermined. Sequencing used CFSE-low (dividing) CD4+ T cells sorted from an allogeneic mixed lymphocyte reaction. The clonotype originates from a human donor in good health; the cells came from an allogeneic mixed lymphocyte reaction. CDR3 amino acids: CSASFDSPLHF. In DNA, the CDR3 is TGCAGCGCCAGCTTCGACTCACCCCTCCACTTT.